The rows below give T cell receptor beta chains drawn from one sample of a study of OX40 agonist ivuxolimab in advanced cancers. TCRdb's table, derived via immunoSEQ multiplex PCR, lists solely in-frame clones and lacks some. The sample has about 82,000 clones; 90% to 95% are singletons. The source was CD4+ or CD8+ T cells sorted from blood, collected in a trial of the OX40 agonist ivuxolimab. These receptors originate from an adult with an advanced solid tumor such as melanoma, head and neck, liver or kidney cancer. Each CDR3 is given with its conserved first and last residue. Fields, in order: clone size, D gene, J gene, V gene, CDR3 DNA, CDR3 protein. A D gene is named only where the DNA matches it firmly. Clone size is not always given. Where it is, it says once, few, many or a class for expanded clones.

>.|.|TRBJ1-2|TRBV7-2
TGTGCCAGCTCCCGGCCCCAGGGGCCGGGTGGCTACACCTTC
CASSRPQGPGGYTF
>.|.|TRBJ2-3|TRBV9
TGTGCCAGCAGCGTAAGGGCTACGGGTGGAGCAGATACGCAGTATTTT
CASSVRATGGADTQYF
>.|.|TRBJ2-2|TRBV5-1
TGCGCCAGCAGCCCTGGAGGGGGGCTGGCCGGGGAGCTGTTTTTT
CASSPGGGLAGELFF
>.|.|TRBJ1-3|TRBV18
TGTGCCAGCTCACCAACAGGGCAGGTTCCGAGTAGGTCTGGAAACACCATATATTTT
CASSPTGQVPSRSGNTIYF
>.|TRBD1|TRBJ1-2|TRBV6-4
TGTGCCAGCAGTGCCGGGACAGGGGGATTTGGCTACACCTTC
CASSAGTGGFGYTF
>.|.|TRBJ2-7|TRBV6-1
TGTGCCAGCAGTGAATTTGGCTCAACCTACGAGCAGTACTTC
CASSEFGSTYEQYF
>.|.|TRBJ2-2|TRBV14
TGTGCCAGCAGCCATGTCAGGTCTGGCGGCGGGGAGCTGTTTTTT
CASSHVRSGGGELFF
>.|TRBD2|TRBJ2-1|TRBV28
TGTGCCAGCAGCATTGCAGCGGGAGGCGCAGGACCCTACAATGAGCAGTTCTTC
CASSIAAGGAGPYNEQFF
>.|.|TRBJ2-7|TRBV5-1
TGCGCCAGCAGCGTAAATCCTCCGGACGAGCAGTACTTC
CASSVNPPDEQYF
>.|TRBD1|TRBJ1-5|TRBV10-2
TGCGCCAGCAGTCGAACAGGGGGGAGCAATCAGCCCCAGCATTTT
CASSRTGGSNQPQHF
>.|TRBD1|TRBJ1-1|TRBV28
TGTGCCAGCGGTGGGGCGGGACAGGGCCTCACTGAAGCTTTCTTT
CASGGAGQGLTEAFF
>.|.|TRBJ1-1|TRBV6-6
TGTGCCAGCAGTGACCGGGACAAGAACACTGAAGCTTTCTTT
CASSDRDKNTEAFF
>.|TRBD2|TRBJ2-3|TRBV28
TGTGCCAGCAGGGAGTTCGCCGCGGGAGTAGCAGATACGCAGTATTTT
CASREFAAGVADTQYF
>.|TRBD1|TRBJ2-7|TRBV11-1
TGTGCCAGCAGCCAAGGACAGGGATTGTCCTACGAGCAGTACTTC
CASSQGQGLSYEQYF
>.|TRBD1|TRBJ2-5|TRBV19
TGTGCCAGCCACCCTCATCGAGGGGGCATTGAGACCCAGTACTTC
CASHPHRGGIETQYF
>.|TRBD2|TRBJ2-7|TRBV4-2
TGTGCCAGCAGCCAAGAAAGAGCCTCGGGACTAGCGGGAGGGCCCCACGAGCAGTACTTC
CASSQERASGLAGGPHEQYF
>.|TRBD2|TRBJ2-2|TRBV30
TGTGCCTGGAGTGGGGTAGCGGGATTCACCGGGGAGCTGTTTTTT
CAWSGVAGFTGELFF
>once|TRBD2|TRBJ2-7|TRBV4-1
TGCGCCAGCAGCCAAGAAAGGACTAGCGGGACCGTCTACGAGCAGTACTTC
CASSQERTSGTVYEQYF
>once|.|TRBJ1-2|TRBV21-1
TGTGCCAGCAGCAAAGAGTACAGAGGCCTATCTGGCTACACCTTC
CASSKEYRGLSGYTF
>.|TRBD2|TRBJ2-2|TRBV5-4
TGTGCCACCCAAACCATCCCCACTAGCGGCTACACCGGGGAGCTGTTTTTT
CATQTIPTSGYTGELFF
>.|.|TRBJ2-7|TRBV10-2
TGCGCCAGCAGACCCGGACTCGGGTCCGTCGAGCAGTACTTC
CASRPGLGSVEQYF
>.|TRBD2|TRBJ2-7|TRBV28
TGTGCCAGCAGCGGTCCTTTAGCGGGAGGTGCCTACGAGCAGTACTTC
CASSGPLAGGAYEQYF
>.|TRBD2|TRBJ2-7|TRBV5-1
TGCGCCAGCAGCTTGGCAGGGTGGACTAGCTACGAGCAGTACTTC
CASSLAGWTSYEQYF
>.|.|TRBJ2-7|TRBV6-5
TGTGCCAGCATGGAAACAGGGTTCTACGAGCAGTACTTC
CASMETGFYEQYF
>.|.|TRBJ1-1|TRBV30
TGTGCCTGGACCCCCTTACGGGGGAACACTGAAGCTTTCTTT
CAWTPLRGNTEAFF
>once|.|TRBJ2-7|TRBV4-3
TGCGCCAGCAGGGGGGGGGCCTACTACGAGCAGTACTTC
CASRGGAYYEQYF
>.|TRBD2|TRBJ2-1|TRBV27
TGTGCCAGCAGTTTAACATTTAAATCTAGCGGGAGGACCTACAATGAGCAGTTCTTC
CASSLTFKSSGRTYNEQFF
>.|TRBD1|TRBJ1-1|TRBV5-4
TGTGCCAGCAGCAAAGGGACAGGATCGAACACTGAAGCTTTCTTT
CASSKGTGSNTEAFF
>.|.|TRBJ1-2|TRBV2
TGTGCCAGCAGTGAAGCCCAGGCATATGGCTACACCTTC
CASSEAQAYGYTF
>.|.|TRBJ2-2|TRBV19
TGTGCCAGTAGTATACAGGGAACCGGGGAGCTGTTTTTT
CASSIQGTGELFF
>.|TRBD2|TRBJ2-2|TRBV7-2
TGTGCCAGCAGACCCCCCTCTAGCGGGAGGACCGGGGAGCTGTTTTTT
CASRPPSSGRTGELFF
>few|.|TRBJ2-1|TRBV7-2
TGTGCCAGCAGCTTATGGCGCAGCCTTAACAATGAGCAGTTCTTC
CASSLWRSLNNEQFF
>.|.|TRBJ1-5|TRBV6-6
TGTGCCAGCAGTTACTCCCCTGGGAGTCAGCCCCAGCATTTT
CASSYSPGSQPQHF
>.|.|TRBJ2-3|TRBV18
TGTGCCAGCTCACCTCGTAGTAGCAGTACAGATACGCAGTATTTT
CASSPRSSSTDTQYF
>.|.|TRBJ2-3|TRBV11-2
TGTGCCAGCAGCCCGGGACAAAGCACAGATACGCAGTATTTT
CASSPGQSTDTQYF
>.|.|TRBJ2-7|TRBV18
TGTGCCAGCTCACCACCGTTGCGGAACGAGCAGTACTTC
CASSPPLRNEQYF
>.|.|TRBJ1-1|TRBV30
TGTGCCTGGAGTGCCGGTGGTTCGTCCACTGAAGCTTTCTTT
CAWSAGGSSTEAFF
>.|.|TRBJ2-3|TRBV30
TGTGCCTGGGTTCGGAAGGTGAGCACAGATACGCAGTATTTT
CAWVRKVSTDTQYF
>.|.|TRBJ2-7|TRBV2
TGTGCCAGCAGGACGCGGGTTGTCTCCTACGAGCAGTACTTC
CASRTRVVSYEQYF
>.|.|TRBJ2-6|TRBV27
TGTGCCAGCAGTTTATGGAAGAACTCTGGGGCCAACGTCCTGACTTTC
CASSLWKNSGANVLTF
>.|.|TRBJ2-1|TRBV5-1
TGCGCCAGCAGCTTGGTACAGGACAATGAGCAGTTCTTC
CASSLVQDNEQFF
>.|TRBD2|TRBJ2-5|TRBV11-1
TGTGCCAGCAAGTTGGGACTAGCGGGAGTTGGCCAAGAGACCCAGTACTTC
CASKLGLAGVGQETQYF
>.|.|TRBJ1-5|TRBV19
TGTGCCACTCGAATTTGGCCCCAGCATTTT
CATRIWPQHF
>.|.|TRBJ1-2|TRBV6-1
TGTGCCAGCAGTACTCCCCTTTCTGGACAAGGCTACACCTTC
CASSTPLSGQGYTF
>.|TRBD1|TRBJ2-7|TRBV18
TGTGCCAGCTCACCTAGCGACAGGGGCTACGAGCAGTACTTC
CASSPSDRGYEQYF
>.|.|TRBJ1-4|TRBV5-4
TGTGCCAGCAGGGAAGGGGCGCCTACAACTAATGAAAAACTGTTTTTT
CASREGAPTTNEKLFF
>.|.|TRBJ2-7|TRBV5-1
TGCGCCAGCAGCTTGGAAGGGGGAGGGCGTCACGAGCAGTACTTC
CASSLEGGGRHEQYF
>.|.|TRBJ1-2|TRBV28
TGTGTCAGCAGTTTCAGTGGCAAGAGTTATGGCTACACCTTC
CVSSFSGKSYGYTF
>once|.|TRBJ1-1|TRBV6-5
TGTGCCAGCAGTTACCGGGCAGGGATGGGCACTGAAGCTTTCTTT
CASSYRAGMGTEAFF
>once|.|TRBJ2-5|TRBV5-4
TGTGCCAGCAGCTTGGTTCTAGGGGCAGAGACCCAGTACTTC
CASSLVLGAETQYF
>.|.|TRBJ2-7|TRBV5-1
TGCGCCAGCACCCGGCCTAACTCCTACGAGCAGTACTTC
CASTRPNSYEQYF
>once|.|TRBJ2-4|TRBV6-5
TGTGCCAGCAGGTCGACAGGTCTAGCCAAAAACATTCAGTACTTC
CASRSTGLAKNIQYF
>.|TRBD1|TRBJ1-4|TRBV27
TGTGCCAGCAGTCCGAGAGGGACAGGAGGTGAAAAACTGTTTTTT
CASSPRGTGGEKLFF
>.|.|TRBJ1-5|TRBV10-1
TGCGCCAGCAGCCACGAACAGGGAGGTCAGCCCCAGCATTTT
CASSHEQGGQPQHF